The entry that follows covers one T cell receptor (beta chain) sequence. Its specificity is not known. Clones were sequenced by immunoSEQ multiplex PCR, and TCRdb holds only the in-frame ones, with some missing. The sample yields 180,000 or so clones, about 95% seen once. The data stem from a study of T cell responses to AZD1222 COVID-19 vaccine. General study results and limits: CD4 TCRs associated with vaccination spanned spike, dominating at 160-218 and 743-854. Mostly white British, mostly female donors; authors suggested clonal diversity may be underestimated. Variant regions that are unmutated are reportedly the target of nearly half of spike-specific TCRs.

The clonotype was recovered from an adult in good health. This material consisted of peripheral blood, taken on day 0 of AZD1222 vaccination.

The CDR3 protein is CASSLVPQGATTEAFF. The CDR3 DNA reads as TGTGCCAGCAGCTTGGTCCCTCAGGGGGCTACCACTGAAGCTTTCTTT. V and J are TRBV7-8 and TRBJ1-1, with 8 bases matching TRBD1. This CDR3 is 16 amino acids long. Germline assignment: CDR1 SGHVS and CDR2 FQNEAQ. The J segment lost 4 bases and the V segment lost 3 bases, leaving 10 bases of the junction unmatched.